This T cell receptor (beta chain) was captured by sequencing in a study of breast tumors, draining lymph nodes, adjacent tissues. General observations from the study: Luminal-like breast cancer showed significantly higher tumor–nontumor repertoire similarity than basal-like. Findings are consistent with lymph node origin and intratumoral expansion of most tumor T cells. Tumor repertoires ranked between lymph nodes and nontumor tissue in diversity, with V and J gene preferences.

MiXCR was run by TCRdb on the multiplex PCR reads, yielding one entry per CDR3 protein. The sample holds 130,000 or so distinct CDR3 sequences, about 20% seen once. The lymph nodes were axillary draining lymph nodes from breast cancer patients. As regards this clonotype: Its antigen is not identified.

V was pared by 6 bases and J by 5 bases, with 9 bases of the junction left unmatched. The length of the CDR3 is 15 residues. Sequencing input: axillary lymph node tissue. The rearrangement links TRBV12-3 or TRBV12-4 to TRBJ1-5; 8 nucleotides agree with TRBD1. The receptor comes from a female donor with breast cancer. Some clones in this sample may be carry-over from other donors' samples. The CDR3 here is CASSVWQGADQPQHF. CDR3 nucleotides: TGTGCCAGCAGCGTCTGGCAGGGGGCCGATCAGCCCCAGCATTTT.